This is a list of T cell receptor beta chains from one sample in a study of cytomegalovirus exposure and HLA in healthy donors. Here immunoSEQ multiplex PCR was the method, and the copy in TCRdb shows in-frame clones only, minus some. The data contain about 150,000 clones, about 95% of them singletons. Sequencing was done on a sample of PBMCs. Receptor source: a man aged 18 to 30 in good health and CMV-seropositive. Both conserved end residues are part of each CDR3. Not all rows give a size; the values are once, few, many and, for expanded clones, a class.

J gene | V gene | clone size | CDR3 protein
TRBJ1-2 | TRBV19 | - | CASREETGDYGYTF
TRBJ2-7 | TRBV5-4 | - | CASSAIAGSSYEQYF
TRBJ2-2 | TRBV20-1 | - | CSARGTGELFF
TRBJ2-7 | TRBV28 | - | CASSFSGIYEQYF
TRBJ2-5 | TRBV15 | - | CATSSLLAGGLQETQYF
TRBJ1-2 | TRBV27 | - | CASSPTPDEYYGYTF
TRBJ1-3 | TRBV7-9 | - | CASSLSSRSGNTIYF
TRBJ2-7 | TRBV29-1 | - | CSVASVQGRASYEQYF
TRBJ2-1 | TRBV4-1 | - | CASSQDHEGIYNEQFF
TRBJ1-2 | TRBV11-2 | - | CASSLEGTGLSGYTF
TRBJ2-1 | TRBV7-6 | once | CASSLWTGENNEQFF
TRBJ2-7 | TRBV18 | - | CASSPPGSKRSTYEQYF
TRBJ2-1 | TRBV5-1 | - | CASRFWQEDNEQFF
TRBJ2-7 | TRBV27 | - | CASSLTAGATYEQYF
TRBJ1-1 | TRBV6-5 | - | CASSQPGGTEAFF
TRBJ1-1 | TRBV9 | once | CASSVVAGGAGPEAFF
TRBJ2-2 | TRBV14 | once | CASSHKTHSNTGELFF
TRBJ2-7 | TRBV5-1 | once | CASSLGVETVYEQYF
TRBJ1-4 | TRBV7-9 | - | CASSLKDRPTNEKLFF
TRBJ1-2 | TRBV10-2 | - | CASSEALSNGYTF
TRBJ2-1 | TRBV27 | - | CASSLQPGGDEQFF
TRBJ2-3 | TRBV7-9 | - | CASRRTGTADTQYF
TRBJ1-1 | TRBV6-5 | - | CASSYSERNTEAFF
TRBJ1-2 | TRBV27 | - | CASSLSRSGGYTF
TRBJ2-5 | TRBV6-5 | - | CASRSPGTIQTQYF
TRBJ2-1 | TRBV5-1 | once | CASSLGLVNEQFF
TRBJ2-7 | TRBV4-1 | once | CASSDRTSGIISYEQYF
TRBJ2-4 | TRBV6-4 | once | CASSDSGGSGIQYF
TRBJ2-5 | TRBV6-1 | few | CASSEGQGWETQYF
TRBJ2-3 | TRBV25-1 | once | CASSESGVAGDTQYF
TRBJ1-2 | TRBV5-4 | - | CASSLPRGGYTF
TRBJ1-1 | TRBV5-1 | - | CASSLGGQNTEAFF
TRBJ2-7 | TRBV27 | - | CASSLKTGINYEQYF
TRBJ2-3 | TRBV2 | - | CASNRGGTDTQYF
TRBJ1-2 | TRBV27 | - | CASRSRGGLGGYTF
TRBJ1-2 | TRBV5-4 | - | CASSLSGTYGYTF
TRBJ1-2 | TRBV9 | - | CASSLQGTNYGYTF